This T cell receptor (beta chain) was profiled in a study of cytomegalovirus exposure and HLA in healthy donors. There are 15 residues in the CDR3. Trimming cost V 7 bases and J 4 bases, with 17 bases left between them. Germline CDR1 and CDR2: SNHLY and FYNNEI. The PCR contained 60 Vbeta and 13 Jbeta primers. TCRdb's table, derived via immunoSEQ multiplex PCR, lists solely in-frame clones and lacks some. The table records over 150,000 clones, roughly 79% of them present only once. The rearrangement links TRBV2 to TRBJ1-5; no reliable D call. The clonotype originates from a woman between 50 and 59 years old in good health and CMV-seronegative. The sample was PBMCs. This chain's CDR3 is CASTYEADANQPQHF. The CDR3 DNA sequence: TGTGCCAGCACATATGAGGCCGACGCGAATCAGCCCCAGCATTTT. Full variable domain (rest looked up from reference TRBV2 and TRBJ1-5): EPEVTQTPSHQVTQMGQEVILRCVPISNHLYFYWYRQILGQKVEFLVSFYNNEISEKSEIFDDQFSVERPDGSNFTLKIRSTKLEDSAMYFCASTYEADANQPQHFGDGTRLSIL.